This T cell receptor beta chain appears in the sequencing data of a study of T-cell reconstitution after alpha-beta-depleted transplantation in children. The length of the CDR3 is 14 residues. Trimming pared 6 bases from V and 2 bases from J, leaving 14 bases between. Per germline, CDR1 MGHDK and CDR2 SYGVNS. Using unique molecular identifiers, the investigators prepared the TCRbeta library. Each CDR3 protein gets one entry after TCRdb re-called the PCR reads with MiXCR. Among about 500,000 distinct CDR3 sequences, approximately 32% were seen once, and the ten largest hold approximately 2.3%. The TCR originated in a human donor who donated a stem cell graft to a child with aplastic anemia. The chain couples TRBV25-1 to TRBJ2-7, with D possibly being TRBD2 (6 bases). Sequenced here: PBMCs from the stem cell graft donor, sampled from the stem cell graft. CDR3 nucleotides: TGTGCCAGCAGGGAGGGTGGTAGCGCCTACGAGCAGTACTTC. Translation: CASREGGSAYEQYF.